Each of the 5 T cell receptor beta chains below was sequenced from the same sample in a study of blood T cells in healthy people across ages. Primed by a sample-barcoded 5' primer and a J-beta primer mix, a second PCR proceeded for about 7 to 11 cycles. TCRdb re-called the 5' RACE reads with MiXCR, one entry per CDR3 protein. The repertoire holds about 1.6 million distinct CDR3 sequences, with 34% as singletons. Sequenced material: blood. The receptors come from a woman in her twenties or thirties in good health.

The V call is TRBV20-1, the J call TRBJ2-3; TRBD2 might be the D (5 bases). Germline CDR1 is DFQATT and CDR2 is SNEGSKA (reference sequence). This CDR3 comprises 14 residues. Trimming stripped 6 bases from V and 2 bases from J, with 15 bases between. The CDR3 region has the DNA TGCAGTGCCGACGGACTCTTCTACACAGATACGCAGTATTTT. Protein: CSADGLFYTDTQYF.

This chain connects TRBV10-3 to TRBJ2-3; 7 nucleotides align to TRBD2. J gave up 5 bases and V 3 bases, and 8 bases lay outside the gene matches. Germline values: CDR1 ENHRY, CDR2 SYGVKD. The CDR3 is 15 residues long. The CDR3 coding sequence is TGTGCCATCAGTGATCGGCCCGGGGGGAGAGATACGCAGTATTTT. Its translation is CAISDRPGGRDTQYF.

J is TRBJ1-1 and V is TRBV6-1; a possible D gene is TRBD1 (5 bases). CDR1 is MNHNS, CDR2 SASEGT, per germline. Trimming shortened V by 7 bases and J by 1 base, and 10 bases separated the two germline ends. This CDR3 has 13 amino acids. This chain's CDR3 is CASTRTQNTEAFF. Written as DNA, the CDR3 is TGTGCCAGCACCCGGACACAGAACACTGAAGCTTTCTTT.

This clonotype came up once. The chain couples TRBV5-1 to TRBJ2-7, with D perhaps matching TRBD2 (6 bases). The V end lost 1 base, the J end lost 2 bases, and 13 bases lay between the germline ends. The CDR3 sequence is 15 residues long. Per germline, CDR1 SGHRS and CDR2 YFSETQ. The CDR3 nucleotides are TGCGCCAGCAGCTTGTTGGGGGGTAGGGCCTACGAGCAGTACTTC. Its protein is CASSLLGGRAYEQYF. Using reference TRBV5-1 and TRBJ2-7 for the parts outside the CDR3, the full variable domain is KAGVTQTPRYLIKTRGQQVTLSCSPISGHRSVSWYQQTPGQGLQFLFEYFSETQRNKGNFPGRFSGRQFSNSRSEMNVSTLELGDSALYLCASSLLGGRAYEQYFGPGTRLTVT.

This clonotype has just a few counts. The J gene is TRBJ2-7, the V gene TRBV20-1; 8 nucleotides agree with TRBD2. The CDR3 is 18 residues long. CDR1 and CDR2 (germline): DFQATT, SNEGSKA (reference sequence). The J segment lost 3 bases and the V segment lost 0 bases, leaving 16 bases of the junction unmatched. This CDR3 reads CSARDGRGVKTGFYEQYF. The CDR3 nucleotides are TGCAGTGCTAGAGATGGGCGGGGGGTCAAAACGGGTTTCTACGAGCAGTACTTC.